This T cell receptor (beta chain) derives from a study of T cells after yellow fever vaccination. Trimming stripped 2 bases from V and 1 base from J, with 15 bases between. Germline V CDR1 and CDR2: LNHNV, YYDKDF (reference sequence). The CDR3 is 17 residues long. This clonotype turned up a few times. In TCRdb, the 5' RACE reads were re-called with MiXCR into one record per CDR3 protein. The table has 500,000 to 650,000 distinct CDR3 sequences, less than 20% seen once; the top ten hold 15% to 20%. The chain is built from TRBV15 and TRBJ2-4; D uncertain. The TCR sequence derives from a man in his late teens or twenties who received the YFV17D yellow fever vaccine. The source material was PBMCs, sampled around 5 days after the first yellow fever vaccination. The CDR3 DNA follows: TGTGCCACCAGCAGAATGGGGAACCTGGGGGCCAAAAACATTCAGTACTTC. This translates into CATSRMGNLGAKNIQYF.